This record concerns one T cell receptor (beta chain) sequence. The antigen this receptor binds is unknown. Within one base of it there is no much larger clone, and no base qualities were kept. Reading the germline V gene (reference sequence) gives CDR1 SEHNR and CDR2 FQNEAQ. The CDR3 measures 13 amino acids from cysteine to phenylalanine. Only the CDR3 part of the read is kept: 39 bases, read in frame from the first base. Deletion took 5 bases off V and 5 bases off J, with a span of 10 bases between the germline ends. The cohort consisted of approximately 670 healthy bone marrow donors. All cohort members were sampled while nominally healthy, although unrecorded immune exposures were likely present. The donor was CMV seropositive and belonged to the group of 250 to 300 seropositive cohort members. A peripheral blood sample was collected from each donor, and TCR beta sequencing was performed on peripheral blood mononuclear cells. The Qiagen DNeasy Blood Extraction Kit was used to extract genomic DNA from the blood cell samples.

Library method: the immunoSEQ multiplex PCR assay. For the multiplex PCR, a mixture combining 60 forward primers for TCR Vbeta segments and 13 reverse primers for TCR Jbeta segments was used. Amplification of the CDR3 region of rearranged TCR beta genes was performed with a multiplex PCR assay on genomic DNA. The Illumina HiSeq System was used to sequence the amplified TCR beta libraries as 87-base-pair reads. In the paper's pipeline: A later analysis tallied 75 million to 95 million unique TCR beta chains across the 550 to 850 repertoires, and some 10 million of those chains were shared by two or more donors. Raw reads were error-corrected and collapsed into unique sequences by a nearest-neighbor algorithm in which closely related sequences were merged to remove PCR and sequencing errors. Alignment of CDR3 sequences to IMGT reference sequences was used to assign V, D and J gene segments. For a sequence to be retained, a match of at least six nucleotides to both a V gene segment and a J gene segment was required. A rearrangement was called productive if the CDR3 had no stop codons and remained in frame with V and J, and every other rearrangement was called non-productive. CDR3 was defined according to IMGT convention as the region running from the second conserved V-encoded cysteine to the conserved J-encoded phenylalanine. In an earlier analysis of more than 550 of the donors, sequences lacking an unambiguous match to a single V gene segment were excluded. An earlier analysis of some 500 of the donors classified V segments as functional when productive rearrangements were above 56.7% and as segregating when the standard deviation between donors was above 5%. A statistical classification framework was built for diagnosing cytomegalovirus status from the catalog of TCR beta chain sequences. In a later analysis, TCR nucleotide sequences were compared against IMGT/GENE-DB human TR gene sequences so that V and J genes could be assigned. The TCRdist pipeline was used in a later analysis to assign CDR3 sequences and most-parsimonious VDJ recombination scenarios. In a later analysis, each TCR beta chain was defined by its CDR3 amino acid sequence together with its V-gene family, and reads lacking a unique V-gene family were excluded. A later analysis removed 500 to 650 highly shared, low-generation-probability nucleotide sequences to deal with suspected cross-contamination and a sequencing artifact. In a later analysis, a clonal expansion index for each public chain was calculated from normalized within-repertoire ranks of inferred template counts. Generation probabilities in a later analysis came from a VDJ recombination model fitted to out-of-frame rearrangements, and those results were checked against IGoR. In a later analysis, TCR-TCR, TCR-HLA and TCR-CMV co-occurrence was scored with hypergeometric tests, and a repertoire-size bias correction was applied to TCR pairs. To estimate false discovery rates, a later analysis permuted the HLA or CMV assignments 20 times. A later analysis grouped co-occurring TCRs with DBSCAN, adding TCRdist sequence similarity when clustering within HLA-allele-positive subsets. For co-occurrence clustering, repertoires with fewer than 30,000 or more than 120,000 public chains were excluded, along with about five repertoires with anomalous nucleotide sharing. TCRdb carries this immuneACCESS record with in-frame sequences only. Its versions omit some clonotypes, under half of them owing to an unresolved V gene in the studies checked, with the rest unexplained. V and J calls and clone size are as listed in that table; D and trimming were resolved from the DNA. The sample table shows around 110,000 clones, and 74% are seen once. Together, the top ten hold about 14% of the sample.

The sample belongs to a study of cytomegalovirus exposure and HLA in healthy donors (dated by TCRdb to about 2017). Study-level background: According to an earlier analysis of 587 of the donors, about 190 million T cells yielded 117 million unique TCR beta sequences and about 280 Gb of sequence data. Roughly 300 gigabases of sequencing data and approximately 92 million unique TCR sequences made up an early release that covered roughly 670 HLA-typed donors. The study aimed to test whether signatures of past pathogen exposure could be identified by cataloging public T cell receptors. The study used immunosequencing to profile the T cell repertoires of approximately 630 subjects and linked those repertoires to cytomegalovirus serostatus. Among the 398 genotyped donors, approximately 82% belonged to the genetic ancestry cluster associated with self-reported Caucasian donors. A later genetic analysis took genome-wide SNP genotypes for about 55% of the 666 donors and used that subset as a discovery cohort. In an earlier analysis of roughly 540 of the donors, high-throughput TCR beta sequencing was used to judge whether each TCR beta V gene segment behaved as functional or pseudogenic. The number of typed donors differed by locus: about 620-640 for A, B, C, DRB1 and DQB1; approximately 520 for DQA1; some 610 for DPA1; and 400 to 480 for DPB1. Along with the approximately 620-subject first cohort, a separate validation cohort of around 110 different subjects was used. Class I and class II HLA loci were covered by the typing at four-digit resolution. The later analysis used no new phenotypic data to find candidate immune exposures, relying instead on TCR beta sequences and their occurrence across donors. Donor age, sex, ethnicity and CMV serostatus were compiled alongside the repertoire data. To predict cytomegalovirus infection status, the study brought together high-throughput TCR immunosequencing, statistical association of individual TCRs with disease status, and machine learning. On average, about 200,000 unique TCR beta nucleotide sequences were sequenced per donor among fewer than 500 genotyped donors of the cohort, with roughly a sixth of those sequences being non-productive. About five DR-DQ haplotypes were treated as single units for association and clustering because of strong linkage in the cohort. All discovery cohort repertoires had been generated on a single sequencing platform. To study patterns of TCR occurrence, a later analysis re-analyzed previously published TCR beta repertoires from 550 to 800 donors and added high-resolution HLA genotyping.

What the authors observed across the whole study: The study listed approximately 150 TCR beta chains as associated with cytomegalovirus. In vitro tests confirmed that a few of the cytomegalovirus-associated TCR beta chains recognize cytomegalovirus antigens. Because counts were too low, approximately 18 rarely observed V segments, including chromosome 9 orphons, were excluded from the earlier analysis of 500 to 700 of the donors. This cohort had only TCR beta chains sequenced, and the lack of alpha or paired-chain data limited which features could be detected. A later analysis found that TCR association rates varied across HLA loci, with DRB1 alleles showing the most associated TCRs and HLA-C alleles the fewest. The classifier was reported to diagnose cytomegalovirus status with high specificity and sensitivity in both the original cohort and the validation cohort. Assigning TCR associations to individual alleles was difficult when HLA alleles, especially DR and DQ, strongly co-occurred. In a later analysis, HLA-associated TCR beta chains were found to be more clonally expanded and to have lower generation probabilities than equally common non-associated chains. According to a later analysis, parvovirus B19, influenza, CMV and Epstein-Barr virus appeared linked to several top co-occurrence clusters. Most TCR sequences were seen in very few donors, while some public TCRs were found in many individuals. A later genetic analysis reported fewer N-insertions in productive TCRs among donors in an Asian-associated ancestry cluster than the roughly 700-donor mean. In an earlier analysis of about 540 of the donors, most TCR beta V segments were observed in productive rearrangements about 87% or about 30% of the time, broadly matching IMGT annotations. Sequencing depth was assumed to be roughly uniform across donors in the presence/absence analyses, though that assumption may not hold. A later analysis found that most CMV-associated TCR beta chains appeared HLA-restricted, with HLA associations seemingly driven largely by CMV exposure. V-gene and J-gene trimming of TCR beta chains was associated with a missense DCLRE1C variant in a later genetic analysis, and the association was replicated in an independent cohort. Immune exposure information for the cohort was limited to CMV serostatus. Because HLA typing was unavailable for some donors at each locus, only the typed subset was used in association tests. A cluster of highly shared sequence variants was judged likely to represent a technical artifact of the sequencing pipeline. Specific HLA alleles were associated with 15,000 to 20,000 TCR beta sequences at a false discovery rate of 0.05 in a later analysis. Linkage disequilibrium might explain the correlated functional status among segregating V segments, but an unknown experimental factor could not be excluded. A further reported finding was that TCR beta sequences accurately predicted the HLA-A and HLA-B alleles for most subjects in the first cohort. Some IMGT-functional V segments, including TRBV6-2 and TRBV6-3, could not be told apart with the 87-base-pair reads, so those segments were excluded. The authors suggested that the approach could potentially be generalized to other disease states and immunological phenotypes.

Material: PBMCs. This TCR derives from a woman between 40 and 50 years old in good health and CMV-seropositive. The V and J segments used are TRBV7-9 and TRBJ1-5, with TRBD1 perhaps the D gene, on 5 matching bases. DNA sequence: TGTGCCAGCAGCGCGGGACCGTATCAGCCCCAGCATTTT. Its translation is CASSAGPYQPQHF.